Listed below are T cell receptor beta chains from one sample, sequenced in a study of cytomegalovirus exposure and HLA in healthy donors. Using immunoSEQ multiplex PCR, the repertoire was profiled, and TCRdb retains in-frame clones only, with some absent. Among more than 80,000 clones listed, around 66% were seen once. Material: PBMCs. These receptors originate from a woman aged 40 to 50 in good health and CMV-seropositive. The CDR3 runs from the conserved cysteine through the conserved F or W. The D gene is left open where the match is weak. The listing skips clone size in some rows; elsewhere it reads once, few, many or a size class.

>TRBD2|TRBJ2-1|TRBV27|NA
TGTGCCAGCAGTAGGCCGGGACTAGCGGGGGTTGTTGAGCAGTTCTTC
CASSRPGLAGVVEQFF
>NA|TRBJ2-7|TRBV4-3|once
TGCGCCAGCAGCCAAGGGTGGACAGATGCTACTACTCCCTACGAGCAGTACTTC
CASSQGWTDATTPYEQYF
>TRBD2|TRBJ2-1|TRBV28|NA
TGTGCCAGCAGTTCCCGTAGCGGGTCTTTTTACAATGAGCAGTTCTTC
CASSSRSGSFYNEQFF
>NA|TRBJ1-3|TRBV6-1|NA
TGTGCCAGCAGTGAACCTGACATAATTGGAAACACCATATATTTT
CASSEPDIIGNTIYF
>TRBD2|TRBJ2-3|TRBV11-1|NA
TGTGCCAGCAGCTTAGGGGCTAGCGGGACCACAGATACGCAGTATTTT
CASSLGASGTTDTQYF
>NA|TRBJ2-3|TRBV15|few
TGTGCCACCAGCAGTCAGGGAATTGGGACAGATACGCAGTATTTT
CATSSQGIGTDTQYF
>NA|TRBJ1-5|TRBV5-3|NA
TGTGCCAGAAGCCCGGGGGGGGATCAGCCCCAGCATTTT
CARSPGGDQPQHF
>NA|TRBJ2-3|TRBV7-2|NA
TGTGCCAGCAGCTTAGGGGCAGGGTTCACAGATACGCAGTATTTT
CASSLGAGFTDTQYF
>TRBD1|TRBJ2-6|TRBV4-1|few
TGCGCCAGCGAACGGACAGGTGGGGCCAACGTCCTGACTTTC
CASERTGGANVLTF
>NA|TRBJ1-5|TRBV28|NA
TGTGCCAGCAGTTTAGACGGGAGAAATCAGCCCCAGCATTTT
CASSLDGRNQPQHF
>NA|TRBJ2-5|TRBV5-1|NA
TGCGCCAGCAGCTGGGGGGTAGGAGAAGAGACCCAGTACTTC
CASSWGVGEETQYF
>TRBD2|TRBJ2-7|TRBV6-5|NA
TGTGCCAGTGCCGCTAGCGGGAGGAACGCCTACGAGCAGTACTTC
CASAASGRNAYEQYF
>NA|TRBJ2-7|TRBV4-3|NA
TGCGCCAGCAGCCAAGAACGAGGGAGAGTCCACGAGCAGTACTTC
CASSQERGRVHEQYF
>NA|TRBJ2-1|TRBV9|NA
TGTGCCAGCAGCGTCGACTCGCGGCCCTCCTACAATGAGCAGTTCTTC
CASSVDSRPSYNEQFF
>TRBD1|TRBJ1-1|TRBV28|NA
TGTGCCAGCAGTTTTTCAGGGGGCGCTTCGGCTGAAGCTTTCTTT
CASSFSGGASAEAFF
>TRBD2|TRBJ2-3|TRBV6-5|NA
TGTGCCAGCAGTTACAGCCCGGGAGGAACAGATACGCAGTATTTT
CASSYSPGGTDTQYF
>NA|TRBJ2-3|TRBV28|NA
TGTGCCAGCAGTTCTCGACTAGCAGATACGCAGTATTTT
CASSSRLADTQYF
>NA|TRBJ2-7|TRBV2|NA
TGTGCCAGCATAAGGGGCTACGAGCAGTACTTC
CASIRGYEQYF
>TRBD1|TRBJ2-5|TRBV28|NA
TGTGCCAGCAGACCCCGGGACAGCCCGGGGGAGACCCAGTACTTC
CASRPRDSPGETQYF
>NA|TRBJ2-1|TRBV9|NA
TGTGCCAGCAGCGTAGCCCTCCTCCCTTACAATGAGCAGTTCTTC
CASSVALLPYNEQFF
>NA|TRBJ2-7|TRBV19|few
TGTGCCAGTAGTATAGCACCGGGGGAGACCTACGAGCAGTACTTC
CASSIAPGETYEQYF
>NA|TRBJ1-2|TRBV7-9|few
TGTGCCAGCAGCCCCCAGTCCGATGGCTACACCTTC
CASSPQSDGYTF
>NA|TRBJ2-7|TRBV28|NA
TGTGCCAGCAGTTCGCCTTCTAGAACCTACGAGCAGTACTTC
CASSSPSRTYEQYF
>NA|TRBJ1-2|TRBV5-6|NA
TGTGCCAGCAGCTTCCGGGACTCTTCAGGCTATGGCTACACCTTC
CASSFRDSSGYGYTF
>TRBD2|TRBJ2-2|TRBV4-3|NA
TGCGCCAGCAGCCAACCTCGGGGGGCCAGACTAGCGGGCACCGGGGAGCTGTTTTTT
CASSQPRGARLAGTGELFF
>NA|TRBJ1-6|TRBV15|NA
TGTGCCACCAGCAGAGGTGGGAGTTTTGATTCACCCCTCCACTTT
CATSRGGSFDSPLHF
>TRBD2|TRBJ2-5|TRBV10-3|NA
TGTGCCATCAGTGGACTAGCGGGAGTTGAGACCCAGTACTTC
CAISGLAGVETQYF
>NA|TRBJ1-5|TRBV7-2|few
TGTGCCAGCAGCTTGGGCTTGACAGTCCAGAGACCCCAGCATTTT
CASSLGLTVQRPQHF
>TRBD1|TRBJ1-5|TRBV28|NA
TGTGCCAGCAGTTCCGGGACAGGGTATAGCAATCAGCCCCAGCATTTT
CASSSGTGYSNQPQHF
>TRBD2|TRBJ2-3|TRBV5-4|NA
TGTGCCAGCAGGGCGGGACTAGCGGGAGCGGATACGCAGTATTTT
CASRAGLAGADTQYF
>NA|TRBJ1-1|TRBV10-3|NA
TGTGCCACTTCCGTTACAGAGAACACTGAAGCTTTCTTT
CATSVTENTEAFF
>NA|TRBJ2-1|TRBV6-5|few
TGTGCCACCACCGAACGCCGGGGAAACAATGAGCAGTTCTTC
CATTERRGNNEQFF
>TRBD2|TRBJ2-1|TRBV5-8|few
TGTGCCAGCAGCTTGCTGGCGGGACTATCCTACAATGAGCAGTTCTTC
CASSLLAGLSYNEQFF
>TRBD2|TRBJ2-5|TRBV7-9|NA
TGTGCCAGCAGCCAACAAGGGACTAGCGGTTCGGAGACCCAGTACTTC
CASSQQGTSGSETQYF
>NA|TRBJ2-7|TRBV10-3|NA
TGTGCCATCAGTGGCGGGGACCTGACCGCCTACGAGCAGTACTTC
CAISGGDLTAYEQYF
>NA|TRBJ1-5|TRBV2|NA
TGTGCCAGCGGGCAGCTCCACAATCAGCCCCAGCATTTT
CASGQLHNQPQHF
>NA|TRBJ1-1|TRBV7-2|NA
TGTGCCAGCAGAACCGACAGGAACACTGAAGCTTTCTTT
CASRTDRNTEAFF
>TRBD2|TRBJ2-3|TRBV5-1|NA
TGCGCCAGCAGCTTTTTTAGCGGGAGGGCCGGAGATACGCAGTATTTT
CASSFFSGRAGDTQYF
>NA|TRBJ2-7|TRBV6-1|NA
TGTGCCAGCAGTGAAGCGGACTGGTACGAGCAGTACTTC
CASSEADWYEQYF
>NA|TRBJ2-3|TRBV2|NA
TGTGCCAGCAGTACAGGGCGCAGCACAGATACGCAGTATTTT
CASSTGRSTDTQYF
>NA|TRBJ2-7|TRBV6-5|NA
TGTGCCAGCAGTTGGTCGGCCAGGGCCCAAGCGAGATACTTC
CASSWSARAQARYF
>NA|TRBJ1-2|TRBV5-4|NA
TGTGCCAGCAGCCCACCTAATCTGGAGAAGAACTATGGCTACACCTTC
CASSPPNLEKNYGYTF
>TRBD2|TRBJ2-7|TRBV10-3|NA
TGTGCCATCAGTGAGACACCCGGGACTAGCGGCAACTACGAGCAGTACTTC
CAISETPGTSGNYEQYF
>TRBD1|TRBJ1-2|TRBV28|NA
TGTGCCAGCATTATTCGGCCACAGGGGGGGACGGGAGGCTACACCTTC
CASIIRPQGGTGGYTF
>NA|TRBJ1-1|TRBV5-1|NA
TGCGCCAGCAGCTTGGCGACAGGACCGGTGACTGAAGCTTTCTTT
CASSLATGPVTEAFF
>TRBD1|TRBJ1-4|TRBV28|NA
TGTGCCAGCAGCCCTTGGACAGGGGGAACTGCAACTAATGAAAAACTGTTTTTT
CASSPWTGGTATNEKLFF
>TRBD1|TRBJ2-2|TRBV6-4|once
TGTGCCAGCAGTGACTCCTTCTCGACAGGGACGAACACCGGGGAGCTGTTTTTT
CASSDSFSTGTNTGELFF
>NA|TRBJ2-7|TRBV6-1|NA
TGTGCCAGCAGTGAAGGCTACAGGGTAACCTCCTACGAGCAGTACTTC
CASSEGYRVTSYEQYF
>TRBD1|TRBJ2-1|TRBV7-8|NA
TGTGCCAGCAGCTTAAGAAATTCAGGGGGCCCTATGAGGAATGAGCAGTTCTTC
CASSLRNSGGPMRNEQFF
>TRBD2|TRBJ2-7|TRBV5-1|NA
TGCGCCAGCAGCTACTTCGGCGGGAGGGCCGACGAGCAGTACTTC
CASSYFGGRADEQYF
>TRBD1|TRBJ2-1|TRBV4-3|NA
TGCGCCAGCAGCCAAGACCACAGGGGGCTGATAACTAATGAGCAGTTCTTC
CASSQDHRGLITNEQFF
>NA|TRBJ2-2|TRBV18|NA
TGTGCCAGCTCACCGGGACTTACTACCGGGGAGCTGTTTTTT
CASSPGLTTGELFF
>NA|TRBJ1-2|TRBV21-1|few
TGTGCCAGCAGCAATTTCTTACGGACCTCGGGGGGGGGCGGAAACACCTTC
CASSNFLRTSGGGGNTF
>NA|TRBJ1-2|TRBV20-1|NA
TGCAGTGCTACAGGGGACTATGGCTACACCTTC
CSATGDYGYTF
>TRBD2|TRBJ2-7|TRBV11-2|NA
TGTGCCAGCAGCTCTCCGGGGACTAGTCCCGAGCAGTACTTC
CASSSPGTSPEQYF
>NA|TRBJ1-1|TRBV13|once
TGTGCCAGCAGCATTACACAGGGCGCTGAAGCTTTCTTT
CASSITQGAEAFF
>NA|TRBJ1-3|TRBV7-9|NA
TGTGCCAGCAGCTTTACGGGCTCTGGAAACACCATATATTTT
CASSFTGSGNTIYF
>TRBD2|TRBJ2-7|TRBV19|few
TGTGCCAGTAGTACTAGCGGTAACGAGCAGTACTTC
CASSTSGNEQYF